The rows below give T cell receptor beta chains drawn from one sample of a study of early T cells in non-severe SARS-CoV-2 infection. MiXCR was run by TCRdb on the 5' RACE reads, yielding one entry per CDR3 protein. Of some 81,000 distinct CDR3 sequences in the sample, less than 20% are singletons; the top ten hold roughly 2.7%. The source material was whole blood. Source of these receptors: an adult who was a healthcare worker with PCR-confirmed SARS-CoV-2 infection or an uninfected control (not recorded which). Both conserved end residues are part of each CDR3. D genes are given only for firm matches. Clone size is not always given. Where it is, it says once, few, many or a class for expanded clones.

d_gene,j_gene,v_gene,abundance,CDR3nt,CDR3aa
NA,TRBJ2-3,TRBV7-9,NA,TGTGCCAGCAGCAGCCGCCGGGGCTCGAGCACAGATACGCAGTATTTT,CASSSRRGSSTDTQYF
NA,TRBJ2-7,TRBV4-2,few,TGTGCCAGCAGCCAAGATGGAACAGGCCATCCCTACGAGCAGTACTTC,CASSQDGTGHPYEQYF
NA,TRBJ1-2,TRBV7-9,few,TGTGCCAGCAGCTCCATCCACTCTAACTATGGCTACACCTTC,CASSSIHSNYGYTF
TRBD2,TRBJ2-1,TRBV7-6,many,TGTGCCAGCAGCTCAGCTTGGCGGGAGGGCCTGGGAAATGAGCAGTTCTTC,CASSSAWREGLGNEQFF
TRBD2,TRBJ2-7,TRBV12-3/TRBV12-4,NA,TGTGCCAGCAGGCGCGGACTAGCGGGAGACGAGCAGTACTTC,CASRRGLAGDEQYF
NA,TRBJ1-2,TRBV21-1,NA,TGTGCCAGCAGCAAGGGCCTCAGGGTTAGTGGCTACACCTTC,CASSKGLRVSGYTF
NA,TRBJ2-1,TRBV6-5,NA,TGTGCCAGCGGGAGAGGGCCCTACAATGAGCAGTTCTTC,CASGRGPYNEQFF
NA,TRBJ1-4,TRBV3-1,many,TGTGCCAGCAGCCAAGGGCCTTTCAATGAAAAACTGTTTTTT,CASSQGPFNEKLFF
TRBD2,TRBJ2-1,TRBV24-1,NA,TGTGCCACCAGTGACCCAAGCGGGAGTCCGAGCTCCTACAATGAGCAGTTCTTC,CATSDPSGSPSSYNEQFF
NA,TRBJ2-7,TRBV29-1,many,TGCAGCGTTGCGGTCTCCTACGAGCAGTACTTC,CSVAVSYEQYF